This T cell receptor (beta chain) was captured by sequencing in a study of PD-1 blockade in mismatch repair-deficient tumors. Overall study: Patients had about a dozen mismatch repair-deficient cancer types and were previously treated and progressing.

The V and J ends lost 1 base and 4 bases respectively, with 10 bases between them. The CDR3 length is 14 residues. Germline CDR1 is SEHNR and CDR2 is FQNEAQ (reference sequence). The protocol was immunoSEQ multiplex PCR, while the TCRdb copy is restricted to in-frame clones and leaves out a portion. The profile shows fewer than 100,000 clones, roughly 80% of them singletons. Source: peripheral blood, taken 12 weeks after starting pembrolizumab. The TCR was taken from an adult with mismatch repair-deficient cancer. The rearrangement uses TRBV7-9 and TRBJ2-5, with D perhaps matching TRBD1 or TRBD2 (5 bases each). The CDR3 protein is CASSLVGVGETQYF. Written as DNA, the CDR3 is TGTGCCAGCAGCTTAGTGGGGGTGGGAGAGACCCAGTACTTC. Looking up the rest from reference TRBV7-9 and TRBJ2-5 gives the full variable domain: DTGVSQNPRHKITKRGQNVTFRCDPISEHNRLYWYRQTLGQGPEFLTYFQNEAQLEKSRLLSDRFSAERPKGSFSTLEIQRTEQGDSAMYLCASSLVGVGETQYFGPGTRLLVL.